This paragraph covers one TCR beta chain sequence. Its antigen is currently unknown. This sample was included in a study of shared clonotypes between healthy human individuals. The study, taken as a whole, reports: Researchers sampled blood only, noting tissue repertoires likely differ.

The CDR3 has 14 amino acids. The germline V gene encodes CDR1 LGHNA and CDR2 YNFKEQ. V shed 2 bases and J shed 3 bases, with 11 bases lying between them. Sequencing used immunoSEQ multiplex PCR; TCRdb keeps in-frame clones, though not all of them. Of about 480,000 clones in the sample, approximately 79% were seen once. The sample was PBMCs. The sequence derives from a middle-aged woman in good health. Some clones in this sample may be carry-over from other donors' samples. The chain combines TRBV4-2 with TRBJ2-7; possibly TRBD1 for D (6 bases). The CDR3 is CASSQQGMDYEQYF. The CDR3 nucleotides are TGTGCCAGCAGCCAACAGGGGATGGACTACGAGCAGTACTTC.